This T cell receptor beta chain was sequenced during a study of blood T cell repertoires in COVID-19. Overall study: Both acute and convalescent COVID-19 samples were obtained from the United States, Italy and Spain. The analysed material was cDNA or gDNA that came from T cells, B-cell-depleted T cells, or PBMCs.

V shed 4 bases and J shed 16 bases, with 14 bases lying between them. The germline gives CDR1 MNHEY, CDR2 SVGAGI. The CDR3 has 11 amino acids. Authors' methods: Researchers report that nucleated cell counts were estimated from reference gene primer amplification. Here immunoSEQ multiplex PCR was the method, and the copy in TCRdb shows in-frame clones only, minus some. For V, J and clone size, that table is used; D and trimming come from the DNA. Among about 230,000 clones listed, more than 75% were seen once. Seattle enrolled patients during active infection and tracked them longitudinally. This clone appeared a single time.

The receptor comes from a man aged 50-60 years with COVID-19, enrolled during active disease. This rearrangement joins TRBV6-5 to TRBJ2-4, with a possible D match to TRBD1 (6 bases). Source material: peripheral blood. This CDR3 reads CASSFGTKLYF. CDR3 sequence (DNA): TGTGCCAGCAGTTTTGGGACAAAGCTTTACTTC.